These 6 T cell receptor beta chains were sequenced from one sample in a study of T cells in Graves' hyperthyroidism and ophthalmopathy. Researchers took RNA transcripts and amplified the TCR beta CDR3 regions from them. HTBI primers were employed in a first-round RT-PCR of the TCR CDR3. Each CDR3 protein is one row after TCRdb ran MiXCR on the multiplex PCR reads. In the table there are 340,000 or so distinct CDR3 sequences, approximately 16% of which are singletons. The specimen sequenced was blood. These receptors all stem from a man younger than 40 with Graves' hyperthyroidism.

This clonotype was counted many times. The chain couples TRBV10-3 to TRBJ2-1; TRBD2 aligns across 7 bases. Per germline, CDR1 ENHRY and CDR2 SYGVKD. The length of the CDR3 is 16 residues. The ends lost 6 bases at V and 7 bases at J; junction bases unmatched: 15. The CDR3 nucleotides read TGTGCCATCAGACCTAGGGCTAGCGGTAGCCCTAATGAGCAGTTCTTC. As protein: CAIRPRASGSPNEQFF.

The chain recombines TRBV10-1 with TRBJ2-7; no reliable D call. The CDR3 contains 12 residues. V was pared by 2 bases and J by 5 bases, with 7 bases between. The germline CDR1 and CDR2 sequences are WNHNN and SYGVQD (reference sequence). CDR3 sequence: CASSEHGNEQYF. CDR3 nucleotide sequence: TGCGCCAGCAGTGAGCATGGAAACGAGCAGTACTTC.

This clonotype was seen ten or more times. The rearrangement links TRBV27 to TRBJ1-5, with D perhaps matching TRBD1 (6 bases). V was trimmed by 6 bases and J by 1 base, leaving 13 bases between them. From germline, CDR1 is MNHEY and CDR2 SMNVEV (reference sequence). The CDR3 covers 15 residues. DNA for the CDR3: TGTGCCAGCAGGGCTCCCGGGGGCAGCAATCAGCCCCAGCATTTT. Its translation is CASRAPGGSNQPQHF.

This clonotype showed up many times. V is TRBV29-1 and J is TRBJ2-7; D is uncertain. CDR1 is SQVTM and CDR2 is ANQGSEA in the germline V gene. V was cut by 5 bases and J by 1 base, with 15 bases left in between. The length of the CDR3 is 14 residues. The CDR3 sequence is CSVLTGDGSYEQYF. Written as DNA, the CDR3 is TGCAGCGTTCTGACGGGCGACGGGTCCTACGAGCAGTACTTC.

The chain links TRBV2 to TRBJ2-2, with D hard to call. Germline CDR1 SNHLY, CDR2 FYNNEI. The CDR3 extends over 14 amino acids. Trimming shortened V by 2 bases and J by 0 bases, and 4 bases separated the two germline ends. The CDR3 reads CASSESPNTGELFF. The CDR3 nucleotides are TGTGCCAGCAGTGAAAGTCCGAACACCGGGGAGCTGTTTTTT. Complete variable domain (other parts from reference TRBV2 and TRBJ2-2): EPEVTQTPSHQVTQMGQEVILRCVPISNHLYFYWYRQILGQKVEFLVSFYNNEISEKSEIFDDQFSVERPDGSNFTLKIRSTKLEDSAMYFCASSESPNTGELFFGEGSRLTVL.

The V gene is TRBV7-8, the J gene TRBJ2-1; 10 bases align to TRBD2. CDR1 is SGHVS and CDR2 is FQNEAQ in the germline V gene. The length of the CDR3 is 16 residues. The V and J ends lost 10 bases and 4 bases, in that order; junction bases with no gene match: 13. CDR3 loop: CATTLAGGRFYNEQFF. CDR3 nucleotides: TGTGCCACAACTTTAGCGGGAGGCCGTTTTTACAATGAGCAGTTCTTC.